This paragraph covers one TCR beta chain sequence. The entry originates in a study of control samples from healthy donors and cancer patients. The CDR3 is 15 residues long. The J segment lost 7 bases and the V segment lost 3 bases, leaving 6 bases of the junction unmatched. The germline gives CDR1 LNHDA, CDR2 SQIVND (reference sequence). Using immunoSEQ multiplex PCR, the repertoire was profiled, and TCRdb retains in-frame clones only, with some absent. This table holds approximately 170,000 clones, roughly 90% found once. The clonotype originates from a woman aged 25 to 39 in good health. The sample taken for sequencing was blood. This rearrangement joins TRBV19 to TRBJ1-6, with 7 bases that match TRBD1. The CDR3 loop reads CASSIRTGLNSPLHF. The DNA of the CDR3 is TGTGCCAGTAGTATCCGGACAGGCCTGAATTCACCCCTCCACTTT.